These T cell receptor beta chains were read from a single sample in a study of T cell responses to AZD1222 COVID-19 vaccine. Assay: immunoSEQ multiplex PCR; the TCRdb copy retains only in-frame clones and omits some. This sample carries around 160,000 clones, about 90% of them seen once, and the ten largest clones take 4% to 6%. The sequenced sample was peripheral blood, obtained on day 0 of AZD1222 vaccination. These receptor sequences come from an adult in good health. CDR3s include the opening cysteine and the closing phenylalanine or tryptophan. The order of the fields is CDR3 DNA, CDR3 protein, clone size, J gene, V gene, CDR3 length, D gene. D genes are given only for firm matches. The size field is filled for only some rows; it gives once, few, many or a size class.

CDR3 DNA: TGTGCCAGCAGTCTACCGAGCTCCTACGAGCAGTACTTC
CDR3 protein: CASSLPSSYEQYF
clone size: .
J gene: TRBJ2-7
V gene: TRBV28
CDR3 length: 13
D gene: .

CDR3 DNA: TGTGCCAGTAGAGAACAGGGGAGTGGGAACACTGAAGCTTTCTTT
CDR3 protein: CASREQGSGNTEAFF
clone size: .
J gene: TRBJ1-1
V gene: TRBV19
CDR3 length: 15
D gene: TRBD1

CDR3 DNA: TGTGCCAGCAGCTATCCCACTAGCGGGGGACCCTACGAGCAGTACTTC
CDR3 protein: CASSYPTSGGPYEQYF
clone size: .
J gene: TRBJ2-7
V gene: TRBV7-2
CDR3 length: 16
D gene: TRBD2

CDR3 DNA: TGTGCCACCAGCGTCCGGCGGACGGATGGCTACACCTTC
CDR3 protein: CATSVRRTDGYTF
clone size: .
J gene: TRBJ1-2
V gene: TRBV15
CDR3 length: 13
D gene: .

CDR3 DNA: TGTGCCAGCAGTGAACGGGGAAACACCATATATTTT
CDR3 protein: CASSERGNTIYF
clone size: .
J gene: TRBJ1-3
V gene: TRBV2
CDR3 length: 12
D gene: .

CDR3 DNA: TGTGCCAGCAGCTTGGCCTGGGGCAGGGGGACGAACACTGAAGCTTTCTTT
CDR3 protein: CASSLAWGRGTNTEAFF
clone size: .
J gene: TRBJ1-1
V gene: TRBV5-4
CDR3 length: 17
D gene: TRBD1

CDR3 DNA: TGTGCCACCAAAGCACTAGCGGGAGCGAATGAGCAGTTCTTC
CDR3 protein: CATKALAGANEQFF
clone size: .
J gene: TRBJ2-1
V gene: TRBV27
CDR3 length: 14
D gene: TRBD2

CDR3 DNA: TGTGCCAGTAGTATAGAGCCCTCAGGATCATTTTGGCGGGAGGGCCTTTACTTC
CDR3 protein: CASSIEPSGSFWREGLYF
clone size: .
J gene: TRBJ2-5
V gene: TRBV19
CDR3 length: 18
D gene: TRBD2

CDR3 DNA: TGCAGCGTTGGAACAGGGGCCGTGACTGAAGCTTTCTTT
CDR3 protein: CSVGTGAVTEAFF
clone size: .
J gene: TRBJ1-1
V gene: TRBV29-1
CDR3 length: 13
D gene: TRBD1

CDR3 DNA: TGCGCCAGCAGCCCTGGACTAGCGAAAGCCTACGAGCAGTACTTC
CDR3 protein: CASSPGLAKAYEQYF
clone size: .
J gene: TRBJ2-7
V gene: TRBV4-3
CDR3 length: 15
D gene: TRBD2

CDR3 DNA: TGTGCCAGCCGCTCCATAGGGAGTTCACCCCTCCACTTT
CDR3 protein: CASRSIGSSPLHF
clone size: .
J gene: TRBJ1-6
V gene: TRBV28
CDR3 length: 13
D gene: .

CDR3 DNA: TGTGCCATCAGCGCCAATACAGATACGCAGTATTTT
CDR3 protein: CAISANTDTQYF
clone size: .
J gene: TRBJ2-3
V gene: TRBV10-3
CDR3 length: 12
D gene: .

CDR3 DNA: TGTGCCAGTAGTATCTTAACAGGGGCCCCTGAAGCTTTCTTT
CDR3 protein: CASSILTGAPEAFF
clone size: .
J gene: TRBJ1-1
V gene: TRBV19
CDR3 length: 14
D gene: TRBD1

CDR3 DNA: TGCAGCGTTTTCCGACAGGGGAACACTGAAGCTTTCTTT
CDR3 protein: CSVFRQGNTEAFF
clone size: .
J gene: TRBJ1-1
V gene: TRBV29-1
CDR3 length: 13
D gene: TRBD1

CDR3 DNA: TGTGCCAGCAGCGCTAAAAAGGGGTCCTCAACTAATGAAAAACTGTTTTTT
CDR3 protein: CASSAKKGSSTNEKLFF
clone size: .
J gene: TRBJ1-4
V gene: TRBV7-9
CDR3 length: 17
D gene: .

CDR3 DNA: TGTGCCAGTAGTATGAGGGGTGGGGACACTGAAGCTTTCTTT
CDR3 protein: CASSMRGGDTEAFF
clone size: .
J gene: TRBJ1-1
V gene: TRBV19
CDR3 length: 14
D gene: .

CDR3 DNA: TGTGCCAGCTCCCCTTTGGATGAAGCTTTCTTT
CDR3 protein: CASSPLDEAFF
clone size: once
J gene: TRBJ1-1
V gene: TRBV18
CDR3 length: 11
D gene: .

CDR3 DNA: TGTGCCAGCAGTTACGGGTTAGCGAATCAAGAGACCCAGTACTTC
CDR3 protein: CASSYGLANQETQYF
clone size: .
J gene: TRBJ2-5
V gene: TRBV6-5
CDR3 length: 15
D gene: .

CDR3 DNA: TGTGCCAGCAGCGCGTGGTTGGATCAGCCCCAGCATTTT
CDR3 protein: CASSAWLDQPQHF
clone size: once
J gene: TRBJ1-5
V gene: TRBV21-1
CDR3 length: 13
D gene: .

CDR3 DNA: TGTGCCAGCAGCCAGGCCCGAGGTTCGGGTGGCGCTTTCTTT
CDR3 protein: CASSQARGSGGAFF
clone size: .
J gene: TRBJ1-1
V gene: TRBV14
CDR3 length: 14
D gene: .

CDR3 DNA: TGTGCCAGCAGTCCCCTTACTAGCGGAAGTGAGCAGTTCTTC
CDR3 protein: CASSPLTSGSEQFF
clone size: .
J gene: TRBJ2-1
V gene: TRBV6-5
CDR3 length: 14
D gene: TRBD2

CDR3 DNA: TGCGCCAGCAGTTCGGAGGTGCCCGGGGAGCTGTTTTTT
CDR3 protein: CASSSEVPGELFF
clone size: .
J gene: TRBJ2-2
V gene: TRBV5-1
CDR3 length: 13
D gene: .

CDR3 DNA: TGTGCCAGCAGCTTCAGCGAACAAGGGCAGTTCTTC
CDR3 protein: CASSFSEQGQFF
clone size: .
J gene: TRBJ2-1
V gene: TRBV5-6
CDR3 length: 12
D gene: .

CDR3 DNA: TGTGCCACCAGTGATGGGGGGGAAGAGACCCAGTACTTC
CDR3 protein: CATSDGGEETQYF
clone size: once
J gene: TRBJ2-5
V gene: TRBV15
CDR3 length: 13
D gene: TRBD2

CDR3 DNA: TGTGCCTCCGTGGAGTCACCTAACTATGGCTACACCTTC
CDR3 protein: CASVESPNYGYTF
clone size: .
J gene: TRBJ1-2
V gene: TRBV6-5
CDR3 length: 13
D gene: .

CDR3 DNA: TGTGCTAGTGGTTTGGACCCCGGGCACCCCACAGATACGCAGTATTTT
CDR3 protein: CASGLDPGHPTDTQYF
clone size: .
J gene: TRBJ2-3
V gene: TRBV12-5
CDR3 length: 16
D gene: .

CDR3 DNA: TGTGCCAGCAGTTACTCGAGAAGGCTGGTGGTAGTAGCTTTCTTT
CDR3 protein: CASSYSRRLVVVAFF
clone size: .
J gene: TRBJ1-1
V gene: TRBV6-5
CDR3 length: 15
D gene: .

CDR3 DNA: TGTGCCAGCAAAAGGGGGCAGGGTAAGGGCTACACCTTC
CDR3 protein: CASKRGQGKGYTF
clone size: .
J gene: TRBJ1-2
V gene: TRBV12-3/TRBV12-4
CDR3 length: 13
D gene: TRBD1

CDR3 DNA: TGTGCCAGCAACGGACAGGTGAATCAGCCCCAGCATTTT
CDR3 protein: CASNGQVNQPQHF
clone size: .
J gene: TRBJ1-5
V gene: TRBV2
CDR3 length: 13
D gene: TRBD1

CDR3 DNA: TGTGCCAGCAGTAGTATCGGACAGGGCGTGAAGAATGAGCAGTTCTTC
CDR3 protein: CASSSIGQGVKNEQFF
clone size: .
J gene: TRBJ2-1
V gene: TRBV28
CDR3 length: 16
D gene: TRBD1

CDR3 DNA: TGTGCCGTCGATTACCTGGTGGGCTACACCTTC
CDR3 protein: CAVDYLVGYTF
clone size: .
J gene: TRBJ1-2
V gene: TRBV6-5
CDR3 length: 11
D gene: .

CDR3 DNA: TGTGCCAGCAGCTCCAGCGGGCATACGCAGTATTTT
CDR3 protein: CASSSSGHTQYF
clone size: .
J gene: TRBJ2-3
V gene: TRBV7-3
CDR3 length: 12
D gene: .

CDR3 DNA: TGTGCGGCCGGGACAGGGGGAAGCTATGGCTACACCTTC
CDR3 protein: CAAGTGGSYGYTF
clone size: .
J gene: TRBJ1-2
V gene: TRBV28
CDR3 length: 13
D gene: TRBD1

CDR3 DNA: TGTGCCATCAGTGACGCGGCCAGGGGGCGCCAAGAGACCCAGTACTTC
CDR3 protein: CAISDAARGRQETQYF
clone size: few
J gene: TRBJ2-5
V gene: TRBV10-3
CDR3 length: 16
D gene: TRBD1

CDR3 DNA: TGTGCCAGCACCCCTGGGGGGGCCCGTCAGCCCCAGCATTTT
CDR3 protein: CASTPGGARQPQHF
clone size: .
J gene: TRBJ1-5
V gene: TRBV6-2/TRBV6-3
CDR3 length: 14
D gene: .

CDR3 DNA: TGTGCCAGCAGAGTAGCGGGAGTGAGTCAGACCCAGTACTTC
CDR3 protein: CASRVAGVSQTQYF
clone size: .
J gene: TRBJ2-5
V gene: TRBV6-5
CDR3 length: 14
D gene: TRBD2

CDR3 DNA: TGCGCCAGCGGGAAAGGGGAGACCCAGTACTTC
CDR3 protein: CASGKGETQYF
clone size: .
J gene: TRBJ2-5
V gene: TRBV5-1
CDR3 length: 11
D gene: .

CDR3 DNA: TGTGCCAGCAGCGTAGCTGGGGGGGTGGGAGTGAACACTGAAGCTTTCTTT
CDR3 protein: CASSVAGGVGVNTEAFF
clone size: .
J gene: TRBJ1-1
V gene: TRBV9
CDR3 length: 17
D gene: .

CDR3 DNA: TGTGCCAGCACCTCCACAGGACAGAACTATGGCTACACCTTC
CDR3 protein: CASTSTGQNYGYTF
clone size: .
J gene: TRBJ1-2
V gene: TRBV7-2
CDR3 length: 14
D gene: .